The 16 T cell receptor beta chains reported below all come from one sample, sequenced in a study of shared clonotypes between healthy human individuals. Method: immunoSEQ multiplex PCR; TCRdb's copy keeps in-frame clones and lacks some. The sample yields some 660,000 clones, around 73% seen once. The sample was memory CD4+ T cells sorted from blood. Subset indicated: CD45RA-negative fraction. These receptors came from a woman aged 30 to 39 in good health.

The chain is built from TRBV5-1 and TRBJ2-2; the match to TRBD2 covers 7 bases. After removal of 1 base from V and 9 bases from J, the junction contained 6 bases not matched to a gene. The CDR3 contains 14 residues. The germline V gene has CDR1 SGHRS and CDR2 YFSETQ. The CDR3 DNA is TGCGCCAGCAGCTTGTCGACTAGCCGGCGGGAGCTGTTTTTT. It yields the protein CASSLSTSRRELFF.

The V gene is TRBV27, the J gene TRBJ2-1; the match to TRBD1 covers 7 bases. The CDR3 loop spans 15 amino acids. Germline V gene lookup returns CDR1 MNHEY and CDR2 SMNVEV (reference sequence). V gave up 7 bases and J gave up 6 bases; unmatched junction bases: 12. CDR3 loop: CASTSLTGSRNEQFF. The CDR3, as DNA: TGTGCCAGCACAAGCCTGACAGGGTCTCGCAATGAGCAGTTCTTC.

V gene TRBV7-6 combines with J gene TRBJ2-2; the match to TRBD2 covers 10 bases. Germline-derived CDR1 and CDR2 are SGHVS and FNYEAQ. V trimming: 7 bases; J trimming: 6 bases; junction bases outside the gene matches: 8. This CDR3 comprises 15 residues. The CDR3 spells CASKLAGLEAGELFF. The CDR3 region has the DNA TGTGCCAGCAAACTAGCGGGATTAGAGGCCGGGGAGCTGTTTTTT.

The chain has TRBV27 and TRBJ1-5, with 10 bases lining up with TRBD1. V lost 6 bases, J lost 3 bases, and 5 bases stayed unmatched. The CDR3 is made up of 15 amino acids. The germline CDR1 and CDR2 sequences are MNHEY and SMNVEV (reference sequence). This chain's CDR3 is CASRPGQGNNQPQHF. Written as DNA, the CDR3 is TGTGCCAGCAGGCCGGGACAGGGGAACAATCAGCCCCAGCATTTT.

The chain employs TRBV4-2 and TRBJ1-4; perhaps TRBD1 as D (6 bases). The CDR3 runs to 16 residues. Trimming cost V 0 bases and J 2 bases, with 10 bases left between them. From germline, CDR1 is LGHNA and CDR2 YNFKEQ. The CDR3 loop is CASSQDHRVTNEKLFF. DNA for the CDR3: TGTGCCAGCAGCCAAGATCACAGGGTTACTAATGAAAAACTGTTTTTT.

V and J are TRBV9 and TRBJ1-3; D remains ambiguous. CDR1 SGDLS and CDR2 YYNGEE come from the germline V gene. This CDR3 is built from 12 residues. Trimming took 0 bases from V and 5 from J, leaving 3 bases between them. Here the CDR3 reads CASSVDRNTIYF. The CDR3, as DNA: TGTGCCAGCAGCGTAGACCGAAACACCATATATTTT.

The chain employs TRBV2 and TRBJ1-4; 7 nucleotides match TRBD1. In germline, CDR1 is SNHLY, CDR2 FYNNEI. The junction had 9 bases not matched to a gene; V was cut back by 10 bases and J by 1 base. This CDR3 region has 15 residues. The CDR3 coding sequence is TGTGCCACCGCTCGGGACAGTCGAACTAATGAAAAACTGTTTTTT. Residues: CATARDSRTNEKLFF.

The J gene is TRBJ2-7, the V gene TRBV19, with 15 bases that match TRBD2. Trimming cost V 6 bases and J 3 bases; bases outside gene matches: 6. Per germline, CDR1 LNHDA and CDR2 SQIVND (reference sequence). The CDR3 consists of 16 residues. The CDR3 region is CASRERTSGRGYEQYF. CDR3 nucleotides: TGTGCCAGTAGGGAAAGGACTAGCGGGAGGGGCTACGAGCAGTACTTC.

There are many counts of this clone. The rearrangement links TRBV11-2 to TRBJ2-1, with 11 bases fitting TRBD2. This CDR3 is built from 16 residues. V shed 5 bases, J shed 5 bases, and the junction held 8 bases outside the gene matches. Germline-derived CDR1 and CDR2 are SGHAT and FQNNGV. For the CDR3, the DNA is TGTGCCAGCAGCAAGGGACTAGCGGAAACCAACAATGAGCAGTTCTTC. This translates into CASSKGLAETNNEQFF.

This chain connects TRBV27 to TRBJ2-7; D tentatively reads TRBD1 or TRBD2 (6 bases each). Trimming took off 7 bases at V and 0 bases at J, with 16 bases between the two ends. CDR1 is MNHEY and CDR2 is SMNVEV in the germline V gene (reference sequence). This CDR3 contains 15 residues. CDR3 sequence: CASTPEKGGSYEQYF. The CDR3 DNA is TGTGCCAGCACCCCGGAGAAGGGGGGCTCCTACGAGCAGTACTTC.

V is TRBV7-6 and J is TRBJ2-2, with 10 bases matching TRBD2. The CDR3 extends over 17 amino acids. The germline gives CDR1 SGHVS, CDR2 FNYEAQ. After removal of 3 bases from V and 0 bases from J, the junction contained 4 bases not matched to a gene. CDR3 amino acids: CASSFLAGASNTGELFF. CDR3 coding DNA: TGTGCCAGCAGCTTCCTAGCGGGAGCTTCGAACACCGGGGAGCTGTTTTTT.

This clone was seen a few times. The chain has TRBV7-9 and TRBJ2-3; D is ambiguous. Trimming took off 2 bases at V and 0 bases at J, with 12 bases between the two ends. Per germline, CDR1 SEHNR and CDR2 FQNEAQ (reference sequence). This CDR3 is built from 16 residues. The CDR3 coding sequence is TGTGCCAGCAGCTTATTTGGTGGACCCAGCACAGATACGCAGTATTTT. Protein sequence: CASSLFGGPSTDTQYF.

The chain uses TRBV27 and TRBJ2-1, with 7 bases identical to TRBD2. Trimming at V came to 4 bases and at J to 6 bases, leaving 9 bases not matched to a gene. Germline V gene lookup returns CDR1 MNHEY and CDR2 SMNVEV (reference sequence). The CDR3 runs 15 residues. The CDR3 loop is CASSSLPTSSNEQFF. CDR3 nucleotides: TGTGCCAGCAGTTCCCTCCCGACTAGCTCCAATGAGCAGTTCTTC.

This sequence joins TRBV27 and TRBJ2-2; 14 bases are shared with TRBD2. This CDR3 contains 17 residues. Per germline, CDR1 MNHEY and CDR2 SMNVEV (reference sequence). The junction had 4 bases not matched to a gene; V was cut back by 4 bases and J by 3 bases. This CDR3 is CASSSGLAGVYTGELFF. The DNA for the CDR3 is TGTGCCAGCAGTTCGGGACTAGCGGGAGTATACACCGGGGAGCTGTTTTTT.

This clone occurred a few times. The rearrangement joins TRBV5-1 to TRBJ2-3; D unresolved. The CDR3 covers 17 residues. Trimming took 0 bases from V and 1 from J, leaving 15 bases between them. The germline CDR1 and CDR2 sequences are SGHRS and YFSETQ. The CDR3 coding sequence is TGCGCCAGCAGCTTGGCCGTGACGACTGTAGGCACAGATACGCAGTATTTT. Protein: CASSLAVTTVGTDTQYF.

This CDR3 reads CASSLAQKEQYF. CDR3 nucleotide sequence: TGTGCCAGCAGCTTAGCGCAGAAAGAGCAGTACTTC. This chain joins TRBV7-8 and TRBJ2-7, with unresolved D. The germline gives CDR1 SGHVS, CDR2 FQNEAQ. CDR3 length: 12 amino acids. The V end lost 0 bases, the J end lost 7 bases, and 7 bases lay between the germline ends.